This record looks at one T cell receptor beta chain sequence and its context. These data come from a study of blood T cell repertoires in COVID-19. Trimming removed 4 bases at V and 7 bases at J, with 17 bases between. The CDR3 runs 15 residues. CDR1 and CDR2 (germline): SGHDN, FVKESK. Clones were read by immunoSEQ multiplex PCR, and TCRdb kept only the in-frame ones, dropping some. Of more than 120,000 clones listed, about 85% are singletons. The J gene is TRBJ1-3, the V gene TRBV14, with TRBD1 as a possible D gene (5 bases). Sequenced: peripheral blood. The sequence was obtained from a human donor with acute or convalescent COVID-19. The donor label of this sample is uncertain. Written as DNA, the CDR3 is TGTGCCAGCAGCCGAAACACGGGGGTAGGCAACACCATATATTTT. Its protein product is CASSRNTGVGNTIYF.